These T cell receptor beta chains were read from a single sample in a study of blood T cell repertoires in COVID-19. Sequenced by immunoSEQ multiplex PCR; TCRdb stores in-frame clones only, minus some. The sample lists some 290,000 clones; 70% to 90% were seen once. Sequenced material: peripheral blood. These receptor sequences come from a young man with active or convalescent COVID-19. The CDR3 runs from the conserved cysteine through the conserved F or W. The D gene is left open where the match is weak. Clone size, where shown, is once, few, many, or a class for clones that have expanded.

TGTGCCAGTAGTTTCTTAGGACAGGCCTCTGAGCAGTACTTC | CASSFLGQASEQYF | - | TRBD1 | TRBJ2-7 | TRBV19
TGTGCCAGCAGCCTTCACTCTAGCACAGATACGCAGTATTTT | CASSLHSSTDTQYF | - | - | TRBJ2-3 | TRBV7-2
TGTGCCAGCAGTCCGGACAGGCAAGAGACCCAGTACTTC | CASSPDRQETQYF | - | TRBD1 | TRBJ2-5 | TRBV12-3/TRBV12-4
TGTGCCAGCAGTCTCTTTATGCGGGAACAGCCCCAGCATTTT | CASSLFMREQPQHF | - | - | TRBJ1-5 | TRBV6-6
TGTGCCAGCAGTTTCCAGGGCGGCACACCCCTCCACTTT | CASSFQGGTPLHF | - | - | TRBJ1-6 | TRBV12-3/TRBV12-4
TGTGCCAGCAGCCACCCGCGGGGGCTAAACAATGAGCAGTTCTTC | CASSHPRGLNNEQFF | - | - | TRBJ2-1 | TRBV12-1
TGTGCCAGTGCTGACAGGGCCAACCCGTATAGCAATCAGCCCCAGCATTTT | CASADRANPYSNQPQHF | - | TRBD1 | TRBJ1-5 | TRBV19
TGTGCCAGCAGTTCTAGTGGTCACGTAGCGGGTCCAGATACGCAGTATTTT | CASSSSGHVAGPDTQYF | - | TRBD2 | TRBJ2-3 | TRBV11-3
TGTGCCATTTCGACGGGTAATCAGCCCCAGCATTTT | CAISTGNQPQHF | many | - | TRBJ1-5 | TRBV12-3/TRBV12-4
TGCAGTGCTAGTACGGGGAGGGGTCAGCCCCAGCATTTT | CSASTGRGQPQHF | - | - | TRBJ1-5 | TRBV20-1
TGTGCCAGCAGCGTAGTTACTAGCACAGATACGCAGTATTTT | CASSVVTSTDTQYF | once | - | TRBJ2-3 | TRBV9
TGTGCCAGTCGGGGGGTCGTGAATGAAAAACTGTTTTTT | CASRGVVNEKLFF | - | - | TRBJ1-4 | TRBV19
TGTGCCAGCAGTGTCCGCGGTTACGAGCAGTACTTC | CASSVRGYEQYF | - | - | TRBJ2-7 | TRBV27
TGTGCCAGCAGCTCCCAAGCAGGAGATACGCAGTATTTT | CASSSQAGDTQYF | - | - | TRBJ2-3 | TRBV12-3/TRBV12-4
TGTGCCAGCAGCTTTGGACAGGGTGGGCGGGAGGAGCAGTACTTC | CASSFGQGGREEQYF | few | - | TRBJ2-7 | TRBV7-2
TGTGCCAGCTCACCACTATCTCCGTACTCCTACGAGCAGTACTTC | CASSPLSPYSYEQYF | - | - | TRBJ2-7 | TRBV18
TGTGCCAGCAGTGCACCGGGTCGACCCGGGGAGCTGTTTTTT | CASSAPGRPGELFF | - | - | TRBJ2-2 | TRBV2